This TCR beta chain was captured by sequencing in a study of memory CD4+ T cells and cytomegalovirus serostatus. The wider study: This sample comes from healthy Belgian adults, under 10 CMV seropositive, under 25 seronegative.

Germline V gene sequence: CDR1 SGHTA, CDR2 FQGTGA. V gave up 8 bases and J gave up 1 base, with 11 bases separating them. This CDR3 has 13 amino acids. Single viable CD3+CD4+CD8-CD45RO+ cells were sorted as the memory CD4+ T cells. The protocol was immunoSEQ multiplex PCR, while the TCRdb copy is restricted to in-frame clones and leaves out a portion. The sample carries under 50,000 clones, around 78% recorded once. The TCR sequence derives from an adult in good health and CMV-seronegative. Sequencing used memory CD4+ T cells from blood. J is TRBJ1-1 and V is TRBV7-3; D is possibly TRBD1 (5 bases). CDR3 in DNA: TGTGCCAGCCAGGAGGGACGGAACACTGAAGCTTTCTTT. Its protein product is CASQEGRNTEAFF.